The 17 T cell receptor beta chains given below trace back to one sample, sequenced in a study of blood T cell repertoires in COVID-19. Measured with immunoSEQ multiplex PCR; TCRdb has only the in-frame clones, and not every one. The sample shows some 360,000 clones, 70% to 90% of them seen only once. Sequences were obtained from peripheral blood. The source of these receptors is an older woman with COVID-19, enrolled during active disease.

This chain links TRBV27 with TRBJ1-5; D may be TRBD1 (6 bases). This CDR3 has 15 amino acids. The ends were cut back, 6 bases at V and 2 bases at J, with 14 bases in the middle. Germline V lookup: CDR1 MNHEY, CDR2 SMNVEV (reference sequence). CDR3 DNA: TGTGCCAGCAGAGAAACAGGGACGGGCAATCAGCCCCAGCATTTT. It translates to CASRETGTGNQPQHF.

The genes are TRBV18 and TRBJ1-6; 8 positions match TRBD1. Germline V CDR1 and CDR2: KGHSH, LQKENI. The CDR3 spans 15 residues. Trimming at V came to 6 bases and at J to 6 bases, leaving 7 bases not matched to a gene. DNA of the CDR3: TGTGCCAGCTCGCTGGGACAGGCCCTTAATTCACCCCTCCACTTT. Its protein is CASSLGQALNSPLHF.

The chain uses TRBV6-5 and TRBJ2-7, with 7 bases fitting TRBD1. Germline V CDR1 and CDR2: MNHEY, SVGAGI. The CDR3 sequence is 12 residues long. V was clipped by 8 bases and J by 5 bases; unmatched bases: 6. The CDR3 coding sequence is TGTGCCAGCCAAGACAGGGAAAACGAGCAGTACTTC. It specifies CASQDRENEQYF.

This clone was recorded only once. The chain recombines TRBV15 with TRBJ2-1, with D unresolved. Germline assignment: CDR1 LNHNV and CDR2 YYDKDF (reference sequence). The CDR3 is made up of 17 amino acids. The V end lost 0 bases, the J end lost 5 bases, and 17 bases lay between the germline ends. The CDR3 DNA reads TGTGCCACCAGCAGAGATCTCCGCCCCCGGCAGGACAATGAGCAGTTCTTC. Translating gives CATSRDLRPRQDNEQFF. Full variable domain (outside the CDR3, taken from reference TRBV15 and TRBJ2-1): DAMVIQNPRYQVTQFGKPVTLSCSQTLNHNVMYWYQQKSSQAPKLLFHYYDKDFNNEADTPDNFQSRRPNTSFCFLDIRSPGLGDTAMYLCATSRDLRPRQDNEQFFGPGTRLTVL.

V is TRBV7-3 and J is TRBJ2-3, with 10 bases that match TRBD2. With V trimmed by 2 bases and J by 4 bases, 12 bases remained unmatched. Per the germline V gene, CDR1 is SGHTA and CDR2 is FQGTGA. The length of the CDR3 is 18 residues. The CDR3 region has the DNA TGTGCCAGCAGCTTAGTAGGGAGCGGGGGGGCCTTTGCAGATACGCAGTATTTT. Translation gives CASSLVGSGGAFADTQYF.

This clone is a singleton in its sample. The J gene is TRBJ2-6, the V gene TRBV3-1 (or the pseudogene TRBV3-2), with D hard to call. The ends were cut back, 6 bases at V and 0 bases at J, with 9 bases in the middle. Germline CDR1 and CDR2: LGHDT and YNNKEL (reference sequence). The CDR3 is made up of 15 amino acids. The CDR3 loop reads CASSSTFSGANVLTF. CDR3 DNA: TGTGCCAGCAGTTCTACTTTCTCTGGGGCCAACGTCCTGACTTTC.

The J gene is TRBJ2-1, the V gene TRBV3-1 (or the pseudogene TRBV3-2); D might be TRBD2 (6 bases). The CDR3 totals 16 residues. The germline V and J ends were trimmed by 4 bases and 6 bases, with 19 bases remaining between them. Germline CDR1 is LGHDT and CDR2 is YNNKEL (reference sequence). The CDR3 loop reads CASSPARAERVNEQFF. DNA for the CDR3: TGTGCCAGCAGCCCAGCTAGAGCCGAGCGGGTCAATGAGCAGTTCTTC.

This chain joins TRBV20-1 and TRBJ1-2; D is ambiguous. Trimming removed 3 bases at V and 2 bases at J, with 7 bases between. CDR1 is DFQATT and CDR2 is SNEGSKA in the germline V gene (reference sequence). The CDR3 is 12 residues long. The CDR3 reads CSASSLNYGYTF. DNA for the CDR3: TGCAGTGCTAGTTCCCTGAACTATGGCTACACCTTC.

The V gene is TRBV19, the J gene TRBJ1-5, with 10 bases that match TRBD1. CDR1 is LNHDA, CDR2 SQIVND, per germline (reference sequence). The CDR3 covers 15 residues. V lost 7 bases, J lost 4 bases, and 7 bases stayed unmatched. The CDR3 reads CASNPPGQGNQPQHF. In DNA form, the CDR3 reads TGTGCCAGTAACCCCCCGGGACAGGGGAATCAGCCCCAGCATTTT.

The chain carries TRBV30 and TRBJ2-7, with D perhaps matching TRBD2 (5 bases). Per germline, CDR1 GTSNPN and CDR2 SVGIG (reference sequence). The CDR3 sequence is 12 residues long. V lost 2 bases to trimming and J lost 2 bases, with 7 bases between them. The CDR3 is CAWSSGAYEQYF. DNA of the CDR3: TGTGCCTGGAGTTCCGGGGCCTACGAGCAGTACTTC. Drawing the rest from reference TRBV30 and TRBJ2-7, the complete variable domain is SQTIHQWPATLVQPVGSPLSLECTVEGTSNPNLYWYRQAAGRGLQLLFYSVGIGQISSEVPQNLSASRPQDRQFILSSKKLLLSDSGFYLCAWSSGAYEQYFGPGTRLTVT.

CDR3 DNA sequence: TGTGCCAGCAGCCCCGGGTATTCCATAACCCGCTCCTACGAGCAGTACTTC. Translation gives CASSPGYSITRSYEQYF. The chain links TRBV27 to TRBJ2-7; unclear D gene. With 6 bases removed from V and 0 bases from J, the gap between germline ends came to 21 bases. The CDR3 has 17 residues. The V gene's germline CDR1 is MNHEY and CDR2 SMNVEV (reference sequence).

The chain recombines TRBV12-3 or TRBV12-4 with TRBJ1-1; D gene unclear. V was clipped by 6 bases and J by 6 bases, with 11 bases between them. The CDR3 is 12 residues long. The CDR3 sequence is CASSRLAAEAFF. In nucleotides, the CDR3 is TGTGCCAGCAGCCGATTGGCAGCTGAAGCTTTCTTT.

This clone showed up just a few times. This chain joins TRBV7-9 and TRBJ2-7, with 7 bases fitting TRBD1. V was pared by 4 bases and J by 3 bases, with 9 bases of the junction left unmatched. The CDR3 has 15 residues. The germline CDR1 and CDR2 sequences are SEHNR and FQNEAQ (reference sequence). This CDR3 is CASSSPGTVRYEQYF. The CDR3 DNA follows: TGTGCCAGCAGCTCGCCCGGGACAGTTCGCTACGAGCAGTACTTC.

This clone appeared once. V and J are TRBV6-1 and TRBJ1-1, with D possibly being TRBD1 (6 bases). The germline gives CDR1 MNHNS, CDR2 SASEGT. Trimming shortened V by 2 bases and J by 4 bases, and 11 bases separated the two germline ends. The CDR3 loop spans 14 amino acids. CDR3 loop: CASSEPGVFTEAFF. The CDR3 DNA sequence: TGTGCCAGCAGTGAACCAGGGGTTTTCACTGAAGCTTTCTTT.

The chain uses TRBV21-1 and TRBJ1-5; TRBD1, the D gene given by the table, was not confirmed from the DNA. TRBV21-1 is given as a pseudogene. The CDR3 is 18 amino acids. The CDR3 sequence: CASIFRTGRILSNQPQHF. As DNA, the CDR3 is TGTGCCAGCATCTTTAGGACAGGAAGAATCCTTAGCAATCAGCCCCAGCATTTT.

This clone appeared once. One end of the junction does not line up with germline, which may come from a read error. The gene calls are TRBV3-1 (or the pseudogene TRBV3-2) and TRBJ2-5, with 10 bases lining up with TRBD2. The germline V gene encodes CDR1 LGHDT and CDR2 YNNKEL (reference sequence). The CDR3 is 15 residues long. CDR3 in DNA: TGTGCCAGCAGCCAAGTAGGCTTAGTAGCGGGGGGCCCTCACTTC. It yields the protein CASSQVGLVAGGPHF.

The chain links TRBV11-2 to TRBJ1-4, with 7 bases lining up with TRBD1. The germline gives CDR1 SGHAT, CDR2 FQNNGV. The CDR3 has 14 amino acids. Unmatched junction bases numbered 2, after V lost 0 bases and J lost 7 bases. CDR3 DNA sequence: TGTGCCAGCAGCTTAGACAGGGGGGTTGAAAAACTGTTTTTT. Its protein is CASSLDRGVEKLFF. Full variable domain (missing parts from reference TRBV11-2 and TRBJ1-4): EAGVAQSPRYKIIEKRQSVAFWCNPISGHATLYWYQQILGQGPKLLIQFQNNGVVDDSQLPKDRFSAERLKGVDSTLKIQPAKLEDSAVYLCASSLDRGVEKLFFGSGTQLSVL.